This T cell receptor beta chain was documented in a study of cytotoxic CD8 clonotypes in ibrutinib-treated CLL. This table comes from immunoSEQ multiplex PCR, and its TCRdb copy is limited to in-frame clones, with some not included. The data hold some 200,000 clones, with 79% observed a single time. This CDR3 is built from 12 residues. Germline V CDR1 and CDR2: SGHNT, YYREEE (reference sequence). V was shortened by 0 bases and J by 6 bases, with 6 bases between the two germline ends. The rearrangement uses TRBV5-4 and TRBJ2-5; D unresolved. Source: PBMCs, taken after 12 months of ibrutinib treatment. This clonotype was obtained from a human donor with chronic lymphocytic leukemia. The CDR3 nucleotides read TGTGCCAGCAGCTTGGATGGACAGACCCAGTACTTC. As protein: CASSLDGQTQYF.